This T cell receptor (beta chain) was profiled in a study of cytomegalovirus exposure and HLA in healthy donors. General study findings and limits: When a later analysis was performed, an Asian-associated ancestry cluster reportedly had fewer N-insertions than the approximately 680-donor mean. Association of 16,951 TCR beta sequences with HLA alleles was found at 0.05 false discovery rate in a later analysis.

60 Vbeta and 13 Jbeta primers were used in PCR. Generated by immunoSEQ multiplex PCR, the TCRdb table keeps only in-frame clones and is missing some. The sample shows approximately 200,000 clones, over 75% of them seen only once. With regard to this clone: The antigen is not known.

Germline V gives CDR1 ENHRY, CDR2 SYGVKD. The CDR3 contains 15 residues. V lost 10 bases, J lost 1 base, and 19 bases lay in between. Sequenced sample: PBMCs. This sequence joins TRBV10-3 and TRBJ2-5; a weak D match, TRBD1 (6 bases). The clonotype comes from a human donor in good health. As DNA, the CDR3 is TGTGCCACCGGCCCAATGGACAGCTCCCAAGAGACCCAGTACTTC. This sequence encodes CATGPMDSSQETQYF.